This T cell receptor (beta chain) was sequenced in a study of T cells of healthy individuals. TCRdb called the 5' RACE reads again in MiXCR, with one record for every CDR3 protein. The sample contains about 60,000 distinct CDR3 sequences, about a sixth of which appear only once. The germline V and J ends were trimmed by 4 bases and 8 bases, with 17 bases remaining between them. This CDR3 spans 15 amino acids. Looked up from germline, CDR1 is LGHDT and CDR2 is YNNKEL (reference sequence). This rearrangement joins TRBV3-1 to TRBJ2-2; D remains ambiguous. The origin of this receptor is a human donor in good health. The CDR3 region is CASSPGPTSRGELFF. The CDR3 nucleotides read TGTGCCAGCAGCCCTGGACCAACCTCACGAGGGGAGCTGTTTTTT.